The 18 T cell receptor beta chains below were found in one sample sequenced in a study of cytomegalovirus exposure and HLA in healthy donors. PCR employed 60 Vbeta and 13 Jbeta primers. This table comes from immunoSEQ multiplex PCR, and its TCRdb copy is limited to in-frame clones, with some not included. The sample totals approximately 140,000 clones. Sample: PBMCs. These TCRs come from a woman aged 50 to 65 in good health and CMV-seronegative.

The CDR3 loop reads CASSPPGATDTQYF. As DNA, the CDR3 is TGTGCCAGCTCACCACCGGGGGCCACAGATACGCAGTATTTT. The chain joins TRBV18 to TRBJ2-3, with D possibly TRBD1 on 6 matching bases. The germline CDR1 and CDR2 sequences are KGHSH and LQKENI. CDR3 length: 14 residues. V shed 0 bases and J shed 2 bases, with 6 bases lying between them.

The chain uses TRBV2 and TRBJ2-7, with 7 bases fitting TRBD2. This CDR3 is built from 15 residues. Germline V lookup: CDR1 SNHLY, CDR2 FYNNEI. Unmatched junction bases numbered 14, after V lost 9 bases and J lost 3 bases. The CDR3 DNA is TGTGCCAGTTTCAAGTCGGGAGGCGGACTCTACGAGCAGTACTTC. This translates into CASFKSGGGLYEQYF.

The chain has TRBV5-1 and TRBJ2-1, with TRBD2 matching over 7 bases. V lost 0 bases and J lost 0; bases outside the gene matches: 9. Germline V gene data show CDR1 as SGHRS and CDR2 as YFSETQ. The CDR3 extends over 18 amino acids. This chain's CDR3 is CASSLVASGISSYNEQFF. The CDR3, as DNA: TGCGCCAGCAGCTTGGTGGCTAGCGGAATTAGCTCCTACAATGAGCAGTTCTTC.

V and J are TRBV9 and TRBJ2-7; D unresolved. This CDR3 is built from 14 residues. The V gene's germline CDR1 is SGDLS and CDR2 YYNGEE. Trimming removed 0 bases at V and 2 bases at J, with 9 bases between. CDR3 region: CASSVGPTPYEQYF. As DNA, the CDR3 is TGTGCCAGCAGCGTAGGCCCAACTCCCTACGAGCAGTACTTC.

This chain connects TRBV11-3 to TRBJ2-7; 10 nucleotides align to TRBD2. CDR1 and CDR2 (germline): SGHNT, YENEEA. After removal of 5 bases from V and 3 bases from J, the junction contained 4 bases not matched to a gene. The CDR3 is 14 amino acids. This chain's CDR3 is CASSPRTSGYEQYF. The CDR3 region has the DNA TGTGCCAGCAGCCCTCGGACTAGCGGCTACGAGCAGTACTTC.

J is TRBJ1-2 and V is TRBV7-2; a weak D match, TRBD1 (5 bases). V shed 7 bases and J shed 9 bases, with 27 bases lying between them. Germline CDR1 and CDR2: SGHTA and FQGNSA. There are 16 residues in the CDR3. CDR3 residues: CASTPGLPAAYSSYTF. Written as DNA, the CDR3 is TGTGCCAGCACCCCGGGACTGCCAGCCGCCTATTCTAGCTACACCTTC.

The rearrangement joins TRBV7-2 to TRBJ2-7; possibly TRBD2 for D (5 bases). CDR1 and CDR2 (germline): SGHTA, FQGNSA. V lost 1 base and J 0 bases, leaving 10 bases between the germline ends. The CDR3 loop spans 15 amino acids. CDR3 loop: CASSLEAVDSYEQYF. For the CDR3, the DNA is TGTGCCAGCAGCTTAGAAGCGGTTGACTCCTACGAGCAGTACTTC.

The chain employs TRBV19 and TRBJ1-6; 8 nucleotides line up with TRBD1. This CDR3 region has 14 residues. V was clipped by 5 bases and J by 10 bases; unmatched bases: 7. In germline, CDR1 is LNHDA, CDR2 SQIVND (reference sequence). The CDR3 nucleotides read TGTGCCAGTAGTGGCGGACAGGGAAGCTCACCCCTCCACTTT. Residues: CASSGGQGSSPLHF. The full variable domain, with the rest looked up from reference TRBV19 and TRBJ1-6, is DGGITQSPKYLFRKEGQNVTLSCEQNLNHDAMYWYRQDPGQGLRLIYYSQIVNDFQKGDIAEGYSVSREKKESFPLTVTSAQKNPTAFYLCASSGGQGSSPLHFGNGTRLTVT.

The V call is TRBV6-5, the J call TRBJ2-3; 7 positions match TRBD2. Germline CDR1 MNHEY, CDR2 SVGAGI. V lost 2 bases, J lost 3 bases, and 5 bases stayed unmatched. The CDR3 is 15 amino acids. The CDR3: CASSYDAGETDTQYF. The CDR3 DNA is TGTGCCAGCAGTTACGACGCGGGAGAGACAGATACGCAGTATTTT.

The rearrangement joins TRBV7-9 to TRBJ2-7; D is perhaps TRBD2 (5 bases). CDR1 and CDR2 from the germline V gene are SEHNR and FQNEAQ (reference sequence). The V gene lost 2 bases and the J gene lost 9 bases, with 17 bases spanning the gap. The CDR3 length is 14 residues. As DNA, the CDR3 is TGTGCCAGCAGCTTATCCCCCCTCCGCGGGCCGCAGTACTTC. The encoded protein is CASSLSPLRGPQYF.

The CDR3 sequence is CARRSLQESNEKLLELFF. CDR3 DNA sequence: TGTGCCAGAAGGTCGTTGCAGGAAAGTAATGAAAAACTGTTGGAACTGTTTTTT. The V and J genes are TRBV5-3 and TRBJ1-4; no definite D call. TRBV5-3 is an ORF, with its function uncertain. This CDR3 is 18 amino acids long. Trimming shortened V by 5 bases and J by 12 bases, and 32 bases separated the two germline ends.

This chain connects TRBV28 to TRBJ2-7, with 8 bases aligning to TRBD2. Germline V CDR1 and CDR2: MDHEN, SYDVKM. V dropped 5 bases and J dropped 4; count of bases not matched to a gene: 7. The CDR3 is made up of 14 amino acids. The CDR3: CASSRAGVGYEQYF. The CDR3 region has the DNA TGTGCCAGCAGTAGAGCGGGAGTTGGGTACGAGCAGTACTTC. The complete variable domain, with remaining parts taken from reference TRBV28 and TRBJ2-7, reads DVKVTQSSRYLVKRTGEKVFLECVQDMDHENMFWYRQDPGLGLRLIYFSYDVKMKEKGDIPEGYSVSREKKERFSLILESASTNQTSMYLCASSRAGVGYEQYFGPGTRLTVT.

V gene TRBV5-1 combines with J gene TRBJ2-3, with D tentatively TRBD1 (5 bases). This CDR3 has 14 amino acids. Trimming removed 5 bases at V and 0 bases at J, with 10 bases between. Germline CDR1 and CDR2: SGHRS and YFSETQ. The CDR3 loop reads CASRWGPSTDTQYF. As DNA, the CDR3 is TGCGCCAGCAGGTGGGGCCCGAGCACAGATACGCAGTATTTT.

The chain employs TRBV4-2 and TRBJ1-2; 7 nucleotides line up with TRBD1. CDR1 and CDR2 from the germline V gene are LGHNA and YNFKEQ. Losses at the gene ends were 0 bases for V and 7 bases for J; bases not matched to a gene: 11. CDR3 length equals 16 residues. Here the CDR3 reads CASSQEFGGGDGGYTF. The CDR3 DNA reads TGTGCCAGCAGCCAAGAATTTGGAGGGGGCGACGGTGGCTACACCTTC.

V and J are TRBV7-2 and TRBJ1-2, with D uncertain. V lost 5 bases and J lost 8, with 24 bases in between. From germline, CDR1 is SGHTA and CDR2 FQGNSA. The CDR3 loop spans 16 amino acids. This chain's CDR3 is CASSADAGSLYHGYTF. For the CDR3, the DNA is TGTGCCAGCAGCGCAGACGCGGGGTCGCTATATCACGGCTACACCTTC. Drawing the rest from reference TRBV7-2 and TRBJ1-2, the complete variable domain is GAGVSQSPSNKVTEKGKDVELRCDPISGHTALYWYRQSLGQGLEFLIYFQGNSAPDKSGLPSDRFSAERTGGSVSTLTIQRTQQEDSAVYLCASSADAGSLYHGYTFGSGTRLTVV.

CDR3 in DNA: TGCGCCAGCAGTAAAGGACAGAGGAGCAATCAGCCCCAGCATTTT. This codes for CASSKGQRSNQPQHF. The chain has TRBV10-2 and TRBJ1-5; TRBD1 is a possible D gene (6 bases). Per the germline V gene, CDR1 is WSHSY and CDR2 is SAAADI. This CDR3 is 15 amino acids long. V was pared by 5 bases and J by 1 base, with 12 bases between.

The chain employs TRBV28 and TRBJ1-5; D gene unclear. V gave up 3 bases and J gave up 1 base, with 7 bases separating them. This CDR3 comprises 14 residues. CDR1 is MDHEN, CDR2 SYDVKM, per germline. CDR3 bases: TGTGCCAGCAGTTTTGAGATGAGCAATCAGCCCCAGCATTTT. As protein: CASSFEMSNQPQHF. The full variable domain, in which reference TRBV28 and TRBJ1-5 provide the parts outside the CDR3, is DVKVTQSSRYLVKRTGEKVFLECVQDMDHENMFWYRQDPGLGLRLIYFSYDVKMKEKGDIPEGYSVSREKKERFSLILESASTNQTSMYLCASSFEMSNQPQHFGDGTRLSIL.

The chain links TRBV7-2 to TRBJ2-5; a weak D match, TRBD1 (6 bases). The CDR3 has 15 amino acids. CDR1 is SGHTA, CDR2 FQGNSA, per germline. V gave up 3 bases and J gave up 4 bases, with 15 bases separating them. The chain's CDR3 is CASSLVDSPRETQYF. CDR3 DNA: TGTGCCAGCAGCTTGGTGGACAGCCCTCGAGAGACCCAGTACTTC.